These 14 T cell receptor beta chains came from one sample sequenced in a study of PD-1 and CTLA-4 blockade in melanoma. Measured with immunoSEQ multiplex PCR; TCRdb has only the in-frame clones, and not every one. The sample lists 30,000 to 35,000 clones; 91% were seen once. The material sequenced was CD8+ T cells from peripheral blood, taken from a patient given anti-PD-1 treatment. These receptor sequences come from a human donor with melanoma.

The CDR3 DNA reads TGCAGCGTTGAAGGGTCTAGCGGGAGTTCAGATACGCAGTATTTT. Its protein is CSVEGSSGSSDTQYF. The chain is built from TRBV29-1 and TRBJ2-3, with 10 positions matching TRBD2. Germline CDR1 is SQVTM and CDR2 is ANQGSEA. This CDR3 has 15 amino acids. Germline trimming cut 1 base from V and 4 bases from J; bases unmatched to any gene: 5.

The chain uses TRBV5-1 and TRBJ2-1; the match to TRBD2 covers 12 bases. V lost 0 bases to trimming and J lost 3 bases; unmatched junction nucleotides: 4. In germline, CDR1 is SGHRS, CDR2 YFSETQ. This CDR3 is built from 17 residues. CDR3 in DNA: TGCGCCAGCAGCTTGGCGACTAGCGGGGGCTTCTACAATGAGCAGTTCTTC. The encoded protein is CASSLATSGGFYNEQFF.

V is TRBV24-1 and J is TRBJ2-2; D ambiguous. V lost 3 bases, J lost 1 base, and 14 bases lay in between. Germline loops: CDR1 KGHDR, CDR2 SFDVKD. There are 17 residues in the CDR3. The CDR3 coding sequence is TGTGCCACCAGTGATCGGCAGAATATCGGGAACACCGGGGAGCTGTTTTTT. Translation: CATSDRQNIGNTGELFF.

DNA of the CDR3: TGTGCCACCAGGGGGACAGGGGACCACGAGCAGTACTTC. As protein: CATRGTGDHEQYF. The rearrangement joins TRBV28 to TRBJ2-7; the match to TRBD1 covers 10 bases. Germline V lookup: CDR1 MDHEN, CDR2 SYDVKM. The length of the CDR3 is 13 residues. V lost 10 bases, J lost 5 bases, and 8 bases stayed unmatched. Full variable domain (missing parts from reference TRBV28 and TRBJ2-7): DVKVTQSSRYLVKRTGEKVFLECVQDMDHENMFWYRQDPGLGLRLIYFSYDVKMKEKGDIPEGYSVSREKKERFSLILESASTNQTSMYLCATRGTGDHEQYFGPGTRLTVT.

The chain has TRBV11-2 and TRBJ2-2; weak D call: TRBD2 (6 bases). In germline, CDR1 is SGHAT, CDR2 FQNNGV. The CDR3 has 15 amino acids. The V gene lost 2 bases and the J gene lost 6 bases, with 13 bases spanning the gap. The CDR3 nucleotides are TGTGCCAGCAGCTTACTCGGGGGAGTGGCCGGGGAGCTGTTTTTT. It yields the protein CASSLLGGVAGELFF.

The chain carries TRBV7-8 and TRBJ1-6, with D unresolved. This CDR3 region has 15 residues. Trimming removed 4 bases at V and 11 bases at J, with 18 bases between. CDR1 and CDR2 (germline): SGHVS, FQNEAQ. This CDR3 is CASSSGVFSIPPLHF. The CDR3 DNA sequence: TGTGCCAGCAGCTCTGGGGTCTTTTCAATACCACCCCTCCACTTT.

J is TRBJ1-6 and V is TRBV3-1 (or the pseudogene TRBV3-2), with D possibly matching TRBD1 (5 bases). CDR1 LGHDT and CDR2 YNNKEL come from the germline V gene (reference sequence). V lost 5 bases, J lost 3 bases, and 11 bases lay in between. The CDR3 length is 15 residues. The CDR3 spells CASSSTGVYNSPLHF. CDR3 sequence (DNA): TGTGCCAGCAGCTCAACGGGGGTCTATAATTCACCCCTCCACTTT.

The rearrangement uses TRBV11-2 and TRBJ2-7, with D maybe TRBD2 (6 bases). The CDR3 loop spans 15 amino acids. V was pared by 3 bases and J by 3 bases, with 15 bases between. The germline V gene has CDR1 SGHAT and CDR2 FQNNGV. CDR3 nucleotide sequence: TGTGCCAGCAGCTTGCCACCGGGACTCAGCTACGAGCAGTACTTC. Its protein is CASSLPPGLSYEQYF.

As DNA, the CDR3 is TGTGCCAGCAGTTACGGCGACCCTTATAGCAATCAGCCCCAGCATTTT. Translating it yields CASSYGDPYSNQPQHF. This chain joins TRBV6-5 and TRBJ1-5; D gene uncertain. V was shortened by 2 bases and J by 0 bases, with 11 bases between the two germline ends. CDR3 size: 16 residues. CDR1 is MNHEY and CDR2 is SVGAGI in the germline V gene.

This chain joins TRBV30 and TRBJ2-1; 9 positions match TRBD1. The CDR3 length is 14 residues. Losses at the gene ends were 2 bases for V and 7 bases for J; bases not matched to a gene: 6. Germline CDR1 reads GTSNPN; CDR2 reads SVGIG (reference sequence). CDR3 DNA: TGTGCCTGGAGTAGGGGACAGGGAAAAAATGAGCAGTTCTTC. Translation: CAWSRGQGKNEQFF.

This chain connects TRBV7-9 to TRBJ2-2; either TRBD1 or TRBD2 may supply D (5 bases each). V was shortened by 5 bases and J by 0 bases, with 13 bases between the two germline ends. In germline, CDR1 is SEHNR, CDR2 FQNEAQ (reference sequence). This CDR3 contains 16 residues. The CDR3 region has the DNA TGTGCCAGCAGCCCCCGAGGGACCGCGAACACCGGGGAGCTGTTTTTT. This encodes CASSPRGTANTGELFF.

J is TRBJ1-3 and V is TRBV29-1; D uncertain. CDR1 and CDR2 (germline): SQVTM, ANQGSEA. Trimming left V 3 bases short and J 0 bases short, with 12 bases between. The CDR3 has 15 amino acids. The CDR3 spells CSVEEGWGSGNTIYF. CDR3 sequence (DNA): TGCAGCGTTGAGGAGGGTTGGGGCTCTGGAAACACCATATATTTT.

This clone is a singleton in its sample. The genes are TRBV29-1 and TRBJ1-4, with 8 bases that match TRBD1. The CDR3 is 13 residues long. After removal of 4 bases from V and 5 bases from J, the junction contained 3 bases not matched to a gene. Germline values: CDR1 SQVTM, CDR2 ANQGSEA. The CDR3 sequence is CSVVDRENEKLFF. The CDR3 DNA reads TGCAGCGTTGTGGACAGGGAAAATGAAAAACTGTTTTTT. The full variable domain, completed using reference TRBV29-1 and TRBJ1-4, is SAVISQKPSRDICQRGTSLTIQCQVDSQVTMMFWYRQQPGQSLTLIATANQGSEATYESGFVIDKFPISRPNLTFSTLTVSNMSPEDSSIYLCSVVDRENEKLFFGSGTQLSVL.

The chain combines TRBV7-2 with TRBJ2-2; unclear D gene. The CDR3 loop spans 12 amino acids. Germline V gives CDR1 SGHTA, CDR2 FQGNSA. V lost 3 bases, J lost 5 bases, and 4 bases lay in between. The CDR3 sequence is CASSFPTGELFF. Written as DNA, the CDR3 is TGTGCCAGCAGCTTCCCGACCGGGGAGCTGTTTTTT.